This TCR beta chain was found in a study of beta chain features in type 1 diabetes. Study-wide findings and caveats: Moderate yet significant TCRB CDR3 shortening was seen in Type 1 diabetes patients in all four CD4+ subsets.

As every portion of the isolated RNA was reverse transcribed, the sequencing read expressed TCRB transcripts. Produced via immunoSEQ multiplex PCR; TCRdb's table is partial and in-frame only. Of roughly 340,000 clones listed, around 12% are singletons. This clone was seen only a few times. Antigen specificity is unknown. From germline, CDR1 is ENHRY and CDR2 SYGVKD. J was trimmed by 1 base and V by 2 bases; bases with no gene match: 3. This CDR3 spans 15 amino acids. The sample taken for sequencing was naive CD4+ T cells from blood. The chain joins TRBV10-3 to TRBJ2-7; TRBD1 aligns across 9 bases. The receptor was isolated from a woman aged 18-29 years with type 1 diabetes. CDR3 residues: CAISEAGTGSYEQYF. In DNA form, the CDR3 reads TGTGCCATCAGTGAGGCCGGGACAGGGTCCTACGAGCAGTACTTC.